One T cell receptor (beta chain) is described in this entry. Its matching antigen is unknown. The CDR3 runs 15 residues. Germline lookup yields CDR1 LNHDA and CDR2 SQIVND (reference sequence). V dropped 10 bases and J dropped 0 bases, with 16 bases sitting between them. The data were taken from a study of cytomegalovirus exposure and HLA in healthy donors. General study points: For most subjects, TCR beta sequences were reported to predict HLA-A and HLA-B alleles with accuracy.

Primers included in the PCR were 60 Vbeta and 13 Jbeta primers. The protocol was immunoSEQ multiplex PCR, while the TCRdb copy is restricted to in-frame clones and leaves out a portion. This sample's clone table lists approximately 120,000 clones. This sequence joins TRBV19 and TRBJ1-5; D is unresolved. The receptor comes from a woman aged 55-75 years in good health and CMV-seronegative. The sample consisted of PBMCs. For the CDR3, the DNA is TGTGCCACCGGGGAGGATCGGGATAGCAATCAGCCCCAGCATTTT. It is translated as CATGEDRDSNQPQHF.